Following are 17 T cell receptor beta chains from one sample sequenced in a study of blood T cell repertoires in COVID-19. Assay used: immunoSEQ multiplex PCR; TCRdb lists only in-frame clones, some missing. This table has about 370,000 clones, approximately 92% appearing once. The sample comprised PBMCs or T cells enriched from blood (not recorded which). The receptors stem from a man aged 18 to 30 who had recovered from COVID-19.

The chain uses TRBV7-8 and TRBJ2-7; 9 nucleotides match TRBD1. The CDR3 runs 13 residues. Germline V CDR1 and CDR2: SGHVS, FQNEAQ. The V and J ends lost 5 bases and 3 bases, in that order; junction bases with no gene match: 2. The CDR3 DNA sequence: TGTGCCAGCAGCGAGGACAGGGGCTACGAGCAGTACTTC. It codes for CASSEDRGYEQYF.

The chain is built from TRBV28 and TRBJ2-1; 13 nucleotides align to TRBD2. V lost 5 bases to trimming and J lost 7 bases; unmatched junction nucleotides: 8. The CDR3 is 16 amino acids. The germline V gene has CDR1 MDHEN and CDR2 SYDVKM. The DNA for the CDR3 is TGTGCCAGCAGTCCCCCCAGGACTAGCGGGAGAAATGAGCAGTTCTTC. Translated: CASSPPRTSGRNEQFF.

The V gene is TRBV27, the J gene TRBJ1-5; D gene ambiguous. V lost 0 bases, J lost 0 bases, and 12 bases lay in between. The germline V gene has CDR1 MNHEY and CDR2 SMNVEV (reference sequence). CDR3 size: 17 residues. The CDR3 sequence is CASSLSGGVYSNQPQHF. The CDR3 DNA is TGTGCCAGCAGTTTATCGGGCGGGGTGTATAGCAATCAGCCCCAGCATTTT.

This clone was observed a single time. The rearrangement uses TRBV13 and TRBJ2-7; D may be TRBD1 (6 bases). Germline V gene sequence: CDR1 PRHDT, CDR2 FYEKMQ (reference sequence). The V end lost 10 bases, the J end lost 3 bases, and 22 bases lay between the germline ends. The CDR3 consists of 15 residues. CDR3 sequence (DNA): TGTGCCACCACGTCTGGGGACATCAGACACTACGAGCAGTACTTC. It specifies CATTSGDIRHYEQYF.

The V and J genes are TRBV7-2 and TRBJ2-1, with a possible D match to TRBD1 (6 bases). CDR3 length: 12 residues. Trimming stripped 1 base from V and 15 bases from J, with 13 bases between. Germline-derived CDR1 and CDR2 are SGHTA and FQGNSA. For the CDR3, the DNA is TGTGCCAGCAGCTTAGAGAGGGGCAGGGGGTTCTTC. Protein product: CASSLERGRGFF.

The CDR3 loop is CASSLVSVSGYYTF. The DNA for the CDR3 is TGTGCCAGCAGCTTGGTTTCCGTTTCGGGTTACTACACCTTC. This chain uses TRBV5-6 with TRBJ1-2, with unresolved D. The CDR3 contains 14 residues. Germline CDR1 and CDR2: SGHDT and YYEEEE. V shed 0 bases and J shed 10 bases, with 16 bases lying between them.

The chain is built from TRBV6-5 and TRBJ2-7; D may be TRBD2 (6 bases). Germline CDR1 and CDR2: MNHEY and SVGAGI. Trimming took off 5 bases at V and 3 bases at J, with 11 bases between the two ends. The CDR3 contains 13 residues. CDR3 sequence: CASSPGGIYEQYF. In nucleotides, the CDR3 is TGTGCCAGCAGTCCCGGGGGTATCTACGAGCAGTACTTC.

This sequence joins TRBV20-1 and TRBJ2-7, with TRBD1 identical over 9 bases. Per the germline V gene, CDR1 is DFQATT and CDR2 is SNEGSKA (reference sequence). Trimming cost V 3 bases and J 6 bases; bases outside gene matches: 9. The CDR3 has 14 residues. CDR3 DNA sequence: TGCAGTGCTAGTCTAACAGGGGGCTGGGGCGAGCAGTACTTC. Protein product: CSASLTGGWGEQYF.

This clone showed up just once. This chain uses TRBV12-3 or TRBV12-4 with TRBJ2-4; perhaps TRBD1 as D (5 bases). This CDR3 is 12 amino acids long. V was shortened by 5 bases and J by 7 bases, with 9 bases between the two germline ends. CDR3 DNA: TGTGCCAGCAGTCCCGCAGGGAACATTCAGTACTTC. Translating gives CASSPAGNIQYF.

The chain combines TRBV27 with TRBJ2-7, with 7 bases that match TRBD1. CDR3 length: 13 residues. Germline V gives CDR1 MNHEY, CDR2 SMNVEV (reference sequence). V was pared by 4 bases and J by 7 bases, with 7 bases of the junction left unmatched. The CDR3 DNA reads TGTGCCAGCAGTTACAGGGGTTTGGGGGAGCAGTACTTC. Protein sequence: CASSYRGLGEQYF.

The CDR3 DNA follows: TGTGCCAGTGGGACAGGGCCCTATAATTCACCCCTCCACTTT. It encodes CASGTGPYNSPLHF. This chain connects TRBV21-1 to TRBJ1-6; the listed D gene, TRBD1, was not tested against the DNA. TRBV21-1 is flagged as a pseudogene. This CDR3 has 14 amino acids.

The rearrangement links TRBV4-1 to TRBJ2-3; 10 positions match TRBD2. Germline lookup yields CDR1 MGHRA and CDR2 YSYEKL. J lost 1 base, V lost 2 bases, and 3 bases had no gene match. There are 16 residues in the CDR3. The CDR3 sequence is CASSQLGTSGTDTQYF. The DNA of the CDR3 is TGCGCCAGCAGCCAACTAGGGACTAGCGGCACAGATACGCAGTATTTT.

The gene calls are TRBV7-2 and TRBJ1-6; D is possibly TRBD1 (5 bases). Trimming took 1 base from V and 6 from J, leaving 10 bases between them. Germline V gene lookup returns CDR1 SGHTA and CDR2 FQGNSA. The CDR3 runs to 15 residues. CDR3 protein: CASSLGSQVNSPLHF. CDR3 bases: TGTGCCAGCAGCTTAGGATCACAGGTTAATTCACCCCTCCACTTT.

The V and J genes are TRBV29-1 and TRBJ1-1, with 7 nucleotides matching TRBD1. The junction had 4 bases not matched to a gene; V was cut back by 6 bases and J by 0 bases. This CDR3 spans 13 amino acids. Germline V CDR1 and CDR2: SQVTM, ANQGSEA. The CDR3 bases are TGCAGCGTCGCGGACAGGATGAACACTGAAGCTTTCTTT. As protein: CSVADRMNTEAFF.

This chain links TRBV3-1 (or the pseudogene TRBV3-2) with TRBJ1-4, with 10 bases fitting TRBD1. The V gene's germline CDR1 is LGHDT and CDR2 YNNKEL (reference sequence). The CDR3 contains 16 residues. With 3 bases clipped from V and 5 bases from J, the junction kept 6 bases outside the gene matches. The CDR3 nucleotides read TGTGCCAGCAGCCATACCAGGACAGGGGGGAATGAAAAACTGTTTTTT. Its translation: CASSHTRTGGNEKLFF.

This clone was recorded once. The rearrangement uses TRBV15 and TRBJ2-1; 11 bases are a match to TRBD2. The CDR3 is 15 amino acids. V gave up 3 bases and J gave up 8 bases; unmatched junction bases: 6. Germline values: CDR1 LNHNV, CDR2 YYDKDF (reference sequence). The CDR3: CATSSKLAGGHEQFF. DNA of the CDR3: TGTGCCACCAGCAGTAAGCTAGCGGGGGGCCATGAGCAGTTCTTC. Combining the CDR3 with reference TRBV15 and TRBJ2-1 gives the whole variable domain DAMVIQNPRYQVTQFGKPVTLSCSQTLNHNVMYWYQQKSSQAPKLLFHYYDKDFNNEADTPDNFQSRRPNTSFCFLDIRSPGLGDTAMYLCATSSKLAGGHEQFFGPGTRLTVL.

The V call is TRBV5-4, the J call TRBJ2-1; 15 nucleotides match TRBD2. The CDR3 length is 15 residues. J gave up 10 bases and V 5 bases, and 7 bases lay outside the gene matches. Germline V gives CDR1 SGHNT, CDR2 YYREEE (reference sequence). CDR3 DNA: TGTGCCAGCAGGTTACCGGGACTAGCGGGAGGCGAGCAGTTCTTC. Its translation is CASRLPGLAGGEQFF.